These 3 T cell receptor beta chains were sequenced from one sample in a study of shared clonotypes between healthy human individuals. Measured with immunoSEQ multiplex PCR; TCRdb has only the in-frame clones, and not every one. Found here are about 680,000 clones, approximately 73% of them singletons; the top ten hold around 1.8%. Source material: memory CD4+ T cells sorted from blood. Subset here: CD45RA-negative fraction. These receptors were obtained from a woman aged 25 to 39 in good health.

The gene calls are TRBV29-1 and TRBJ2-5; no definite D call. CDR3 length: 13 residues. CDR1 is SQVTM, CDR2 ANQGSEA, per germline. V lost 4 bases and J lost 4, with 13 bases in between. The CDR3 DNA sequence: TGCAGCGTTGGTCACATTCCCGGAGAGACCCAGTACTTC. Protein sequence: CSVGHIPGETQYF.

The chain has TRBV19 and TRBJ1-2, with D uncertain. V lost 6 bases, J lost 8 bases, and 16 bases lay in between. The germline V gene has CDR1 LNHDA and CDR2 SQIVND (reference sequence). CDR3 size: 13 residues. The CDR3 sequence: CASSSSQFRGYTF. The CDR3 DNA follows: TGTGCCAGTAGCTCGTCCCAGTTTAGAGGCTACACCTTC.

The sample holds many counts of this clone. This chain connects TRBV9 to TRBJ2-5; D gene unclear. The germline V and J ends were trimmed by 2 bases and 5 bases, with 7 bases remaining between them. CDR3 size: 12 residues. Germline-derived CDR1 and CDR2 are SGDLS and YYNGEE. CDR3 amino acids: CASSVNLETQYF. In DNA form, the CDR3 reads TGTGCCAGCAGCGTTAACTTGGAGACCCAGTACTTC.